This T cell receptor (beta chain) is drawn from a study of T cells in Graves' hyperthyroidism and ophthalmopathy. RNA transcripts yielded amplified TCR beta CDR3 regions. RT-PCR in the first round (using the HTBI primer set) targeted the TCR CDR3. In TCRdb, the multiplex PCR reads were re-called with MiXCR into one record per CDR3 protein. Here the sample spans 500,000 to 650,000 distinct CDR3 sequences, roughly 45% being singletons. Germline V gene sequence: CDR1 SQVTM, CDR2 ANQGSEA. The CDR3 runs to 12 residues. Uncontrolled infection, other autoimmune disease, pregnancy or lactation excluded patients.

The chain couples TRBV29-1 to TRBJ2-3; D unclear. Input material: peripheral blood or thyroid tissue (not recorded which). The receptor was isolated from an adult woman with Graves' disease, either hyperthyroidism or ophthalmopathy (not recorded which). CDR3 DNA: TGCAGTTGGTGGGGTCGCGTGGATACGCAGTATTTT. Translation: CSWWGRVDTQYF.